The 16 T cell receptor beta chains presented below share a single source sample, sequenced in a study of blood T cell repertoires in COVID-19. Clones were read by immunoSEQ multiplex PCR, and TCRdb kept only the in-frame ones, dropping some. The repertoire includes 330,000 or so clones, 88% of them detected once, and under 6% sits in the top ten. The source material was PBMCs or T cells enriched from blood (not recorded which). These receptors all stem from a man aged 25-40 years who had recovered from COVID-19.

V gene TRBV2 combines with J gene TRBJ2-1; a weak D match, TRBD1 (5 bases). The V gene's germline CDR1 is SNHLY and CDR2 FYNNEI. Trimming pared 10 bases from V and 5 bases from J, leaving 15 bases between. The CDR3 totals 13 residues. The CDR3 loop is CATRAGPNNEQFF. CDR3 DNA sequence: TGTGCCACAAGGGCAGGGCCAAACAATGAGCAGTTCTTC.

The chain combines TRBV28 with TRBJ2-3, with 9 bases aligning to TRBD1. From germline, CDR1 is MDHEN and CDR2 SYDVKM. V lost 5 bases and J lost 4; bases outside the gene matches: 7. This CDR3 has 15 residues. CDR3 amino acids: CASSPGQGYADTQYF. CDR3 DNA: TGTGCCAGCAGTCCAGGACAGGGGTACGCAGATACGCAGTATTTT.

The J gene is TRBJ1-5, the V gene TRBV5-5; D perhaps matches TRBD1 (5 bases). From germline, CDR1 is SGHKS and CDR2 YYEKEE (reference sequence). V lost 2 bases and J 4 bases, leaving 7 bases between the germline ends. The CDR3 loop spans 13 amino acids. The CDR3 nucleotides read TGTGCCAGCAGCTTTGCAGGGAATCAGCCCCAGCATTTT. This gives the protein CASSFAGNQPQHF.

This CDR3 is CASSLPGGRQETQYF. In nucleotides, the CDR3 is TGTGCCAGCAGTTTACCGGGTGGGAGGCAGGAGACCCAGTACTTC. V gene TRBV6-5 combines with J gene TRBJ2-5, with D possibly being TRBD2 (6 bases). The V gene's germline CDR1 is MNHEY and CDR2 SVGAGI. V dropped 4 bases and J dropped 5 bases, with 17 bases sitting between them. The CDR3 length is 15 residues.

V gene TRBV20-1 combines with J gene TRBJ2-1; D might be TRBD2 (6 bases). The CDR3 has 15 amino acids. The germline V gene encodes CDR1 DFQATT and CDR2 SNEGSKA (reference sequence). V lost 3 bases to trimming and J lost 2 bases, with 14 bases between them. CDR3 coding DNA: TGCAGTGCTAGTCCGGCGGGGCTCACCTACAATGAGCAGTTCTTC. This encodes CSASPAGLTYNEQFF.

The chain combines TRBV23-1 with TRBJ1-1; perhaps TRBD1 as D (6 bases). TRBV23-1 is an ORF for which the function is uncertain. V lost 7 bases and J 0 bases, leaving 18 bases between the germline ends. The CDR3 sequence is 16 residues long. CDR3 bases: TGCGCCAGCATAGGCAGGGGAAACTCAATGAACACTGAAGCTTTCTTT. Translated, it gives CASIGRGNSMNTEAFF.

The chain couples TRBV7-8 to TRBJ2-7; 8 bases are shared with TRBD2. Per germline, CDR1 SGHVS and CDR2 FQNEAQ. V gave up 2 bases and J gave up 0 bases; unmatched junction bases: 3. This CDR3 spans 15 amino acids. The CDR3 DNA is TGTGCCAGCAGCTTATCGGGGGGGCCCTCCTACGAGCAGTACTTC. It encodes CASSLSGGPSYEQYF. Combining the CDR3 with reference TRBV7-8 and TRBJ2-7 gives the whole variable domain GAGVSQSPRYKVAKRGQDVALRCDPISGHVSLFWYQQALGQGPEFLTYFQNEAQLDKSGLPSDRFFAERPEGSVSTLKIQRTQQEDSAVYLCASSLSGGPSYEQYFGPGTRLTVT.

This clone is a singleton in its sample. The V call is TRBV5-1, the J call TRBJ2-5, with no clear D. The CDR3 is made up of 14 amino acids. Per germline, CDR1 SGHRS and CDR2 YFSETQ. The V end lost 1 base, the J end lost 2 bases, and 9 bases lay between the germline ends. CDR3 in amino acids: CASSLMRRQETQYF. CDR3 DNA: TGCGCCAGCAGCTTGATGCGGCGTCAAGAGACCCAGTACTTC.

The chain links TRBV6-1 to TRBJ2-7; TRBD1 might be the D (6 bases). Germline values: CDR1 MNHNS, CDR2 SASEGT. V dropped 1 base and J dropped 0 bases, with 10 bases sitting between them. The CDR3 runs 15 residues. CDR3 sequence: CASSEGQASSYEQYF. Written as DNA, the CDR3 is TGTGCCAGCAGTGAAGGACAGGCTAGCTCCTACGAGCAGTACTTC.

This chain connects TRBV13 to TRBJ1-6, with a possible D match to TRBD1 (6 bases). This CDR3 has 14 residues. Germline assignment: CDR1 PRHDT and CDR2 FYEKMQ (reference sequence). The V and J ends lost 5 bases and 10 bases respectively, with 15 bases between them. Here the CDR3 DNA reads TGTGCCAGCAGCCCCGACAGGTTGGCATCACCCCTCCACTTT. It yields the protein CASSPDRLASPLHF.

This chain joins TRBV29-1 and TRBJ2-3; D perhaps matches TRBD2 (5 bases). Germline values: CDR1 SQVTM, CDR2 ANQGSEA. The germline V and J ends were trimmed by 7 bases and 5 bases, with 13 bases remaining between them. The CDR3 runs to 12 residues. The CDR3 loop is CSAARGEDTQYF. The CDR3 bases are TGCAGCGCCGCCCGGGGAGAAGATACGCAGTATTTT.

V is TRBV19 and J is TRBJ2-3, with D possibly matching TRBD2 (6 bases). The CDR3 has 14 residues. Deletions cut 6 bases from V and 2 bases from J, with 12 bases between. Germline V gene sequence: CDR1 LNHDA, CDR2 SQIVND (reference sequence). This CDR3 is CASRTGTLTDTQYF. DNA for the CDR3: TGTGCCAGTAGGACCGGGACTCTCACAGATACGCAGTATTTT. The variable domain in full, completed from reference TRBV19 and TRBJ2-3, reads DGGITQSPKYLFRKEGQNVTLSCEQNLNHDAMYWYRQDPGQGLRLIYYSQIVNDFQKGDIAEGYSVSREKKESFPLTVTSAQKNPTAFYLCASRTGTLTDTQYFGPGTRLTVL.

The chain combines TRBV27 with TRBJ2-1, with D uncertain. In germline, CDR1 is MNHEY, CDR2 SMNVEV (reference sequence). The CDR3 runs to 15 residues. Trimming removed 3 bases at V and 1 base at J, with 10 bases between. This CDR3 is CASSFGFSSYNEQFF. The CDR3 nucleotides read TGTGCCAGCAGTTTCGGTTTTAGTTCCTACAATGAGCAGTTCTTC.

The chain is built from TRBV6-5 and TRBJ2-5; D remains unclear. Germline loops: CDR1 MNHEY, CDR2 SVGAGI. V shed 6 bases and J shed 4 bases, with 9 bases lying between them. This CDR3 spans 12 amino acids. The CDR3 loop is CASREVGETQYF. The CDR3, as DNA: TGTGCCAGCAGAGAGGTTGGAGAGACCCAGTACTTC.

This clone was seen a few times. This chain links TRBV6-5 with TRBJ1-5; D remains unclear. The CDR3 loop spans 13 amino acids. Trimming cost V 2 bases and J 4 bases, with 6 bases left between them. Per the germline V gene, CDR1 is MNHEY and CDR2 is SVGAGI. The CDR3 coding sequence is TGTGCCAGCAGTTACGTGAGAAATCAGCCCCAGCATTTT. The encoded protein is CASSYVRNQPQHF.

V and J are TRBV20-1 and TRBJ1-2, with a weak D call TRBD1 (5 bases). V lost 3 bases and J lost 8, with 19 bases in between. Germline V CDR1 and CDR2: DFQATT, SNEGSKA (reference sequence). This CDR3 spans 14 amino acids. The CDR3, as DNA: TGCAGTGCTAGTGCGACGCAGGGAAAGGGGGGCTACACCTTC. As protein: CSASATQGKGGYTF.